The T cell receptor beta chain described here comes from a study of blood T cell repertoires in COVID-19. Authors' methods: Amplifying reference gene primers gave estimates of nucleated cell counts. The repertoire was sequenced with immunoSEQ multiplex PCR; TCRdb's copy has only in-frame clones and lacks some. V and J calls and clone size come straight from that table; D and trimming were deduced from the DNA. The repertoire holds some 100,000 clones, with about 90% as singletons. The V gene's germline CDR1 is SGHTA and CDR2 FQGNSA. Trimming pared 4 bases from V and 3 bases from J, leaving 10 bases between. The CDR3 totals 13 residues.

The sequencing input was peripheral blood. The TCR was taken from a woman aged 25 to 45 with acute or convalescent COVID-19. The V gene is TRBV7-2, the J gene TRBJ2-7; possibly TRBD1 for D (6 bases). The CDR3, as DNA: TGTGCCAGCAGCTCGAACAGGGTCTACGAGCAGTACTTC. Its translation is CASSSNRVYEQYF.